This T cell receptor beta chain was recovered during a study of T cells in Graves' hyperthyroidism and ophthalmopathy. Uncontrolled infection, other autoimmune disease, pregnancy or lactation barred patients from enrollment. Amplified regions were TCR beta CDR3 sequences from RNA transcripts. HTBI primers were the set used in a first-round RT-PCR of the TCR CDR3. A single record per CDR3 protein comes from TCRdb applying MiXCR to the multiplex PCR reads. The sample lists roughly 500,000 distinct CDR3 sequences, 40% to 50% seen once, with around 47% in the top ten. Findings and limits, study-wide: Ophthalmopathy could be told apart from stable hyperthyroidism with a 13 V-J model. Before onset, ophthalmopathy was predicted by the model a median around 6.5 months earlier. The majority of expanded thyroid clonotypes above 0.001 also appeared in blood.

Details on this clonotype: Its specificity is not known.

The sample was peripheral blood or thyroid tissue (not recorded which). This TCR came from an adult woman with Graves' disease, either hyperthyroidism or ophthalmopathy (not recorded which).

In DNA form, the CDR3 reads TGTGCCAGCAGCGTTGTGGTCCTGGGCCCCTCTGGGGCCAACGTCCTGACTTTC. It translates to CASSVVVLGPSGANVLTF. This chain uses TRBV25-1 with TRBJ2-6, with unresolved D. With 6 bases removed from V and 0 bases from J, the gap between germline ends came to 18 bases. Germline V gene sequence: CDR1 MGHDK, CDR2 SYGVNS. The CDR3 extends over 18 amino acids.